The 18 T cell receptor beta chains below come from one sample, sequenced in a study of glioma-infiltrating T cells. The iRepertoire nested amplicon-rescue multiplex PCR amplified TCR alpha and beta CDR3s from RNA. TCRdb reprocessed the multiplex PCR reads with MiXCR, giving one entry per CDR3 protein. The sample holds about 140,000 distinct CDR3 sequences, approximately 39% seen once. Material for sequencing was glioma tissue, nonneoplastic brain tissue, or PBMCs (not recorded which). These receptors came from a human donor with low-grade glioma or glioblastoma, undergoing nonglioma brain surgery, or in good health (not recorded which).

DNA of the CDR3: TGTGCCAGCAGTTTCCGGGACACCAGCCGGGAGCAGTACTTC. It codes for CASSFRDTSREQYF. This chain joins TRBV27 and TRBJ2-7; D is perhaps TRBD1 (6 bases). The V gene lost 3 bases and the J gene lost 7 bases, with 16 bases spanning the gap. Germline assignment: CDR1 MNHEY and CDR2 SMNVEV (reference sequence). The CDR3 sequence is 14 residues long.

This chain joins TRBV5-1 and TRBJ2-5; 8 nucleotides align to TRBD2. V dropped 3 bases and J dropped 4; count of bases not matched to a gene: 2. CDR1 and CDR2 (germline): SGHRS, YFSETQ. This CDR3 has 13 amino acids. The CDR3 region has the DNA TGCGCCAGCAGCTCCAGCGGGGGAGAGACCCAGTACTTC. Its protein is CASSSSGGETQYF. The complete variable domain, with remaining parts taken from reference TRBV5-1 and TRBJ2-5, reads KAGVTQTPRYLIKTRGQQVTLSCSPISGHRSVSWYQQTPGQGLQFLFEYFSETQRNKGNFPGRFSGRQFSNSRSEMNVSTLELGDSALYLCASSSSGGETQYFGPGTRLLVL.

This clonotype showed up just a few times. The rearrangement uses TRBV27 and TRBJ1-1, with D maybe TRBD1 (6 bases). Germline CDR1 is MNHEY and CDR2 is SMNVEV (reference sequence). The CDR3 sequence is 14 residues long. V was clipped by 3 bases and J by 4 bases, with 12 bases between them. The CDR3 loop reads CASSLEGRGTEAFF. The CDR3 DNA is TGTGCCAGCAGTTTGGAAGGCAGGGGCACTGAAGCTTTCTTT.

This rearrangement joins TRBV9 to TRBJ2-1, with D perhaps TRBD1 (5 bases). CDR3 length: 14 amino acids. Deletions cut 4 bases from V and 6 bases from J, with 14 bases between. The germline V gene encodes CDR1 SGDLS and CDR2 YYNGEE. CDR3 nucleotide sequence: TGTGCCAGCAGCACCGACAGAAGACTCAATGAGCAGTTCTTC. Protein product: CASSTDRRLNEQFF.

The chain carries TRBV6-1 and TRBJ2-3; 8 bases are shared with TRBD1. Germline V gives CDR1 MNHNS, CDR2 SASEGT. The CDR3 contains 14 residues. V lost 6 bases, J lost 3 bases, and 5 bases stayed unmatched. The CDR3 region is CASRSGGITDTQYF. CDR3 coding DNA: TGTGCCAGCAGATCAGGGGGCATAACAGATACGCAGTATTTT.

This chain connects TRBV7-9 to TRBJ2-4; D possibly corresponds to TRBD2 (6 bases). The CDR3 spans 14 residues. With 5 bases removed from V and 5 bases from J, the gap between germline ends came to 13 bases. Germline V gives CDR1 SEHNR, CDR2 FQNEAQ (reference sequence). CDR3 residues: CASSHGTFENIQYF. The CDR3 nucleotides read TGTGCCAGCAGCCATGGGACTTTTGAAAACATTCAGTACTTC.

This clonotype was seen a few times. The chain is built from TRBV6-1 and TRBJ2-1, with D possibly TRBD2 on 6 matching bases. This CDR3 is 14 amino acids long. Germline CDR1 reads MNHNS; CDR2 reads SASEGT. V shed 6 bases and J shed 3 bases, with 12 bases lying between them. The CDR3 is CASRTSRDYNEQFF. In DNA form, the CDR3 reads TGTGCCAGCAGGACTTCGCGGGACTACAATGAGCAGTTCTTC.

This clonotype showed up many times. This chain links TRBV6-6 with TRBJ2-3; no clear D. There are 11 residues in the CDR3. V was clipped by 1 base and J by 5 bases, with 1 base between them. Germline lookup yields CDR1 MNHNY and CDR2 SVGAGI (reference sequence). This chain's CDR3 is CASSYLDTQYF. CDR3 sequence (DNA): TGTGCCAGCAGTTACTTAGATACGCAGTATTTT.

The gene calls are TRBV19 and TRBJ1-2; 7 nucleotides match TRBD1. Trimming cost V 7 bases and J 3 bases; bases outside gene matches: 11. CDR3 size: 15 residues. CDR1 is LNHDA, CDR2 SQIVND, per germline (reference sequence). CDR3 region: CASTRSKGADYGYTF. CDR3 nucleotides: TGTGCCAGTACCCGTTCCAAGGGGGCGGACTATGGCTACACCTTC.

The table lists this clonotype with many counts. This chain joins TRBV6-1 and TRBJ2-7; a possible D gene is TRBD1 (5 bases). V was pared by 2 bases and J by 3 bases, with 14 bases between. The CDR3 length is 15 residues. In germline, CDR1 is MNHNS, CDR2 SASEGT. CDR3 region: CASSETRESFYEQYF. DNA of the CDR3: TGTGCCAGCAGTGAAACCAGGGAATCATTCTACGAGCAGTACTTC.

This clonotype turned up a few times. The chain joins TRBV6-2 or TRBV6-3 to TRBJ1-6; perhaps TRBD1 as D (5 bases). Germline CDR1 MNHEY, CDR2 SVGEGT. CDR3 length: 15 residues. Between the trimmed V and J ends, which lost 6 bases and 11 bases, there was a span of 20 bases. The CDR3 protein is CASSLAGRSGTPLHF. In DNA form, the CDR3 reads TGTGCCAGCAGCTTAGCGGGACGTTCGGGGACACCCCTCCACTTT.

This clonotype was seen a few times. The chain is built from TRBV7-2 and TRBJ2-3; TRBD1 might be the D (5 bases). The CDR3 length is 15 residues. CDR1 is SGHTA, CDR2 FQGNSA, per germline. The V end lost 5 bases, the J end lost 4 bases, and 16 bases lay between the germline ends. CDR3 nucleotides: TGTGCCAGCAGCGTTGGACATACCGTCGCAGATACGCAGTATTTT. It is translated as CASSVGHTVADTQYF. The full variable domain, rest sourced from reference TRBV7-2 and TRBJ2-3, is GAGVSQSPSNKVTEKGKDVELRCDPISGHTALYWYRQSLGQGLEFLIYFQGNSAPDKSGLPSDRFSAERTGGSVSTLTIQRTQQEDSAVYLCASSVGHTVADTQYFGPGTRLTVL.

The chain links TRBV10-3 to TRBJ1-5, with D maybe TRBD1 (5 bases). This CDR3 has 15 amino acids. V lost 3 bases to trimming and J lost 8 bases, with 17 bases between them. The germline V gene has CDR1 ENHRY and CDR2 SYGVKD. CDR3 nucleotide sequence: TGTGCCATCAGTGACAGGGAGGGAGGCTATAAGCCCCAGCATTTT. This gives the protein CAISDREGGYKPQHF.

The genes are TRBV7-6 and TRBJ2-5; D is unclear. This CDR3 comprises 11 residues. Between the trimmed V and J ends, which lost 2 bases and 6 bases, there was a span of 4 bases. In germline, CDR1 is SGHVS, CDR2 FNYEAQ. The CDR3 region is CASSLTQTQYF. DNA of the CDR3: TGTGCCAGCAGCTTAACACAGACCCAGTACTTC. Full variable domain (rest looked up from reference TRBV7-6 and TRBJ2-5): GAGVSQSPRYKVTKRGQDVALRCDPISGHVSLYWYRQALGQGPEFLTYFNYEAQQDKSGLPNDRFSAERPEGSISTLTIQRTEQRDSAMYRCASSLTQTQYFGPGTRLLVL.

This clonotype was seen only once. A much larger clonotype is one base distant, so this may be a read error. The genes are TRBV27 and TRBJ1-1; TRBD1 matches 7 bases. The germline V gene has CDR1 MNHEY and CDR2 SMNVEV (reference sequence). The CDR3 length is 16 residues. In DNA form, the CDR3 reads TGTGCCGGCAGTTACGCTGGACAGGTTGACTACACTGAAGCTTTCTTT. This gives the protein CAGSYAGQVDYTEAFF.

Remarks on this clonotype: The junction and the germline gene differ at one end; a read error may be behind it. The V call is TRBV7-2, the J call TRBJ2-3; D might be TRBD1 or TRBD2, each matching 5 bases. The CDR3 runs 16 residues. Germline V gene data show CDR1 as SGHTA and CDR2 as FQGNSA. The CDR3 DNA reads TGTGCCAGCAGCTTAGCCCTCGGGACCACTAGAGATACGCAGTGTTTT. Translation: CASSLALGTTRDTQCF.

The gene calls are TRBV4-1 and TRBJ1-4; TRBD1 agrees at 10 bases. The CDR3 spans 16 residues. CDR1 is MGHRA, CDR2 YSYEKL, per germline. V was pared by 6 bases and J by 14 bases, with 18 bases of the junction left unmatched. The CDR3 loop reads CASRRSGQGRGGWLFF. CDR3 DNA sequence: TGCGCCAGCAGACGTTCGGGACAGGGGCGAGGAGGGTGGCTGTTTTTT.

This clonotype turned up a few times. The J gene is TRBJ2-3, the V gene TRBV7-9, with 9 bases lining up with TRBD2. The J segment lost 5 bases and the V segment lost 1 base, leaving 7 bases of the junction unmatched. This CDR3 is 16 amino acids long. CDR1 SEHNR and CDR2 FQNEAQ come from the germline V gene (reference sequence). Here the CDR3 reads CASSLDSRGGQDTQYF. DNA of the CDR3: TGTGCCAGCAGCTTAGACTCGCGGGGGGGGCAAGATACGCAGTATTTT. Complete variable domain (other parts from reference TRBV7-9 and TRBJ2-3): DTGVSQNPRHKITKRGQNVTFRCDPISEHNRLYWYRQTLGQGPEFLTYFQNEAQLEKSRLLSDRFSAERPKGSFSTLEIQRTEQGDSAMYLCASSLDSRGGQDTQYFGPGTRLTVL.